The clone carrying this T cell receptor (beta chain) was recorded a few times. Its antigen is not identified. This record comes from a study of T and B cells in COVID-19 patients. Findings and caveats of the study: Patients with COVID-19 reportedly showed strongly skewed T cell receptor beta variable and joining gene usage.

Each TRB amplification used 250-500 ng of genomic DNA from blood. The V gene end was trimmed by 4 bases and the J gene end by 1 base; junction bases not matched to a gene: 4. This CDR3 has 15 residues. Germline assignment: CDR1 KGHDR and CDR2 SFDVKD. TRB rearrangements were amplified by multiplex PCR with BIOMED2 TRB-A/B primers. MiXCR, applied by TCRdb to the multiplex PCR reads, yields one record per CDR3 protein. The table shows 8,500 to 13,000 distinct CDR3 sequences, with over 25% occurring only once. The clonotype comes from a human donor with active COVID-19. The chain employs TRBV24-1 and TRBJ2-5, with TRBD2 matching over 8 bases. Material for sequencing was blood. The CDR3 here is CATSDPGLGQETQYF. Written as DNA, the CDR3 is TGTGCCACCAGTGACCCGGGACTAGGCCAAGAGACCCAGTACTTC.